This T cell receptor (beta chain) stems from a study of OX40 agonist ivuxolimab in advanced cancers. On the study more broadly: Males comprised 82.7% of the group, whose mean age was roughly 64 years (range about 20 to 90). Checkpoint inhibitors had been given previously to under 50% of patients. Partial responses, seen in three patients, involved one hepatocellular carcinoma and two cutaneous melanomas.

Repertoires were generated with immunoSEQ multiplex PCR, while TCRdb's copy carries only in-frame clones and drops some. The data contain roughly 80,000 clones, under 90% of them seen just once; the ten biggest clones take up more than 1.5%. The germline V and J ends were trimmed by 0 bases and 3 bases, with 9 bases remaining between them. This CDR3 spans 15 amino acids. The germline CDR1 and CDR2 sequences are SGDLS and YYNGEE. Source: CD4+ or CD8+ T cells sorted from blood, taken in a trial of the OX40 agonist ivuxolimab. The receptor's source is an adult with an advanced solid tumor such as melanoma, head and neck, liver or kidney cancer. V usage is TRBV9 and J usage is TRBJ2-2; D gene uncertain. The CDR3 bases are TGTGCCAGCAGCGTAGCCAGGACCTACACCGGGGAGCTGTTTTTT. This codes for CASSVARTYTGELFF.